This T cell receptor beta chain comes out of a study of blood T cell repertoires in COVID-19. Across the whole study: The United States, Italy and Spain provided the acute and convalescent COVID-19 samples. The cDNA or gDNA used as material had been derived from T cells, B-cell-depleted T cells, or PBMCs.

The authors' processing: Using reference gene primer amplification, nucleated cell counts were estimated. Sequenced by immunoSEQ multiplex PCR; TCRdb stores in-frame clones only, minus some. V, J and clone size are taken as reported in that table, and D and trimming were inferred from the DNA itself. Of over 85,000 clones listed, approximately 90% were seen once; the top ten hold about 3.5%. This clone was found a few times. The CDR3 has 13 residues. From germline, CDR1 is SGHRS and CDR2 YFSETQ. Trimming cost V 4 bases and J 0 bases, with 7 bases left between them. What was sequenced was peripheral blood. The TCR comes from a woman aged 45 to 65 with acute or convalescent COVID-19. The rearrangement joins TRBV5-1 to TRBJ2-5; D gene uncertain. CDR3 sequence reads: CASSRRYQETQYF. Here the CDR3 DNA reads TGCGCCAGCAGCCGTCGGTACCAAGAGACCCAGTACTTC.